This T cell receptor beta chain stems from a study of human thymus T cells. The CDR3 sequence is 17 residues long. Trimming pared 8 bases from V and 0 bases from J, leaving 21 bases between. CDR1 is SGHTA, CDR2 FQGNSA, per germline. Thymus specimens were resections from corrective heart surgery. Method: immunoSEQ multiplex PCR; TCRdb's copy keeps in-frame clones and lacks some. Of fewer than 90,000 clones listed, approximately 96% are singletons. The chain uses TRBV7-2 and TRBJ2-3; D remains unclear. The sequence came from a boy in the first two years of life with a congenital heart defect but otherwise immunologically healthy. The sequencing sample was made of thymus tissue. The CDR3 bases are TGTGCCAGCTCCTTCTTCCTTGGCCTCTCTAGCACAGATACGCAGTATTTT. Its translation: CASSFFLGLSSTDTQYF.